The subject of this entry is one T cell receptor beta chain. Its antigen is currently unknown. This sample was taken from a study of shared clonotypes between healthy human individuals. Across the whole study: Each donor's CD8 memory used one plate, CD8 naive two, each CD4 subset three. Study-level points and caveats: An effect of sequencing depth on clonotype sharing among donors was expected.

The study ran the assay at deep level. TCRdb's copy holds only in-frame clones and misses some; the assay was immunoSEQ multiplex PCR. The table records about 2.4 million clones, just over 90% of them present only once. Subsets obtained from CD4+ cells comprised CD45RA+ naive and CD45RA-negative memory cells. Per germline, CDR1 MNHEY and CDR2 SVGAGI. There are 13 residues in the CDR3. Deletions cut 6 bases from V and 4 bases from J, with 12 bases between. The receptor's source is a man younger than 35 in good health. The sample comprised naive CD4+ T cells sorted from blood. Subset described: CD45RA+ positively selected. This rearrangement joins TRBV6-5 to TRBJ2-5; the D gene is possibly TRBD2 (5 bases). CDR3 bases: TGTGCCAGCAGCCCAGGACTGGGAGAGACCCAGTACTTC. Encoded protein: CASSPGLGETQYF.